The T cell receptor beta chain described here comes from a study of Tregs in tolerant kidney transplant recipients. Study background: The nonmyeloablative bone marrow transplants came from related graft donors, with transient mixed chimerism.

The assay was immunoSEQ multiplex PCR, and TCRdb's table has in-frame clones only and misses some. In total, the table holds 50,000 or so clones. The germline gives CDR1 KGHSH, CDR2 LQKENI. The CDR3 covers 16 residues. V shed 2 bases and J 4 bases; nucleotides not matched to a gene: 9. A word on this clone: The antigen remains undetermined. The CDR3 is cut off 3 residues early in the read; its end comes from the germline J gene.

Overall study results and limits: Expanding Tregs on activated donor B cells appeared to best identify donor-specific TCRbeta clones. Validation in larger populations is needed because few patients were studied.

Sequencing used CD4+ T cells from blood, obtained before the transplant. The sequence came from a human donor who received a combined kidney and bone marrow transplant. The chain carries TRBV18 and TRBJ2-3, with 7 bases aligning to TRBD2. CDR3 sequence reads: CASSPTSGKGPDTQYF. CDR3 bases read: TGTGCCAGCTCACCAACGAGCGGGAAGGGACCAGATACG. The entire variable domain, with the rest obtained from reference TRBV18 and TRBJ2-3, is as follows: NAGVMQNPRHLVRRRGQEARLRCSPMKGHSHVYWYRQLPEEGLKFMVYLQKENIIDESGMPKERFSAEFPKEGPSILRIQQVVRGDSAAYFCASSPTSGKGPDTQYFGPGTRLTVL.